This passage covers 22 T cell receptor beta chains from one sample sequenced in a study. TCRdb re-called the RT-PCR reads with MiXCR, one entry per CDR3 protein. The sample records about 700,000 distinct CDR3 sequences, over 12% being singletons. The sequenced material came from memory CD4+ T cells from blood. These receptors came from a female donor in good health, serving as a healthy control.

This clonotype occurred a few times. At one end, the junction sequence differs from germline, possibly due to a read error. The chain recombines TRBV6-2 or TRBV6-3 with TRBJ1-6; D is perhaps TRBD1 (5 bases). The CDR3 extends over 15 amino acids. Germline-derived CDR1 and CDR2 are MNHEY and SVGEGT. CDR3: CASSYSGPYNSPLHF. CDR3 in DNA: TGTGCCAGCAGCTACTCGGGACCTTATAATTCACCCCTCCACTTT.

The V call is TRBV5-1, the J call TRBJ2-3; TRBD2 might be the D (5 bases). Germline loops: CDR1 SGHRS, CDR2 YFSETQ. CDR3 size: 16 residues. V shed 5 bases and J shed 6 bases, with 22 bases lying between them. CDR3 DNA sequence: TGCGCCAGCAGTTATACTAAGGCGGGCTCCCTCGATACGCAGTATTTT. Protein: CASSYTKAGSLDTQYF.

This clonotype appeared many times. The rearrangement joins TRBV6-5 to TRBJ2-1, with 9 bases lining up with TRBD2. This CDR3 region has 16 residues. V was clipped by 3 bases and J by 6 bases; unmatched bases: 9. Germline assignment: CDR1 MNHEY and CDR2 SVGAGI. CDR3 DNA: TGTGCCAGCAGTTATGCGGGAGGGCCGTTGGGCAATGAGCAGTTCTTC. Its protein is CASSYAGGPLGNEQFF.

The chain employs TRBV20-1 and TRBJ1-5; D is unclear. V was shortened by 1 base and J by 0 bases, with 10 bases between the two germline ends. This CDR3 has 15 residues. Germline V gene sequence: CDR1 DFQATT, CDR2 SNEGSKA (reference sequence). CDR3 coding DNA: TGCAGTGCTAGAGGAGACCAATATAGCAATCAGCCCCAGCATTTT. Amino acid sequence: CSARGDQYSNQPQHF.

This clonotype was detected many times. This chain links TRBV12-3 or TRBV12-4 with TRBJ1-1; 7 bases fit TRBD1. The CDR3 has 13 amino acids. J was trimmed by 1 base and V by 10 bases; bases with no gene match: 6. CDR3 region: CANDRAGNTEAFF. Here the CDR3 DNA reads TGTGCCAACGACAGGGCTGGGAACACTGAAGCTTTCTTT.

The rearrangement joins TRBV29-1 to TRBJ1-1; D is unclear. Germline CDR1 and CDR2: SQVTM and ANQGSEA. V was cut by 6 bases and J by 0 bases, with 11 bases left in between. The CDR3 has 13 residues. CDR3 protein: CSVPGRMNTEAFF. CDR3 coding DNA: TGCAGCGTGCCAGGACGGATGAACACTGAAGCTTTCTTT.

This clonotype was counted only a few times. This chain joins TRBV29-1 and TRBJ2-1, with 12 bases lining up with TRBD2. The length of the CDR3 is 16 residues. V was clipped by 4 bases and J by 3 bases; unmatched bases: 7. Per the germline V gene, CDR1 is SQVTM and CDR2 is ANQGSEA. CDR3: CSVGSPSGGGYNEQFF. The DNA of the CDR3 is TGCAGCGTTGGAAGCCCTAGCGGGGGGGGCTACAATGAGCAGTTCTTC.

This clonotype was seen a few times. The V and J genes are TRBV27 and TRBJ2-3, with D tentatively TRBD2 (5 bases). Germline-derived CDR1 and CDR2 are MNHEY and SMNVEV (reference sequence). This CDR3 contains 13 residues. Trimming took off 6 bases at V and 6 bases at J, with 13 bases between the two ends. This chain's CDR3 is CASSPWAGDTQYF. The CDR3 DNA reads as TGTGCCAGCAGCCCATGGGCGGGCGATACGCAGTATTTT.

This sequence joins TRBV20-1 and TRBJ2-4; no definite D call. The CDR3 sequence is 21 residues long. V gave up 5 bases and J gave up 1 base, with 33 bases separating them. Germline lookup yields CDR1 DFQATT and CDR2 SNEGSKA (reference sequence). Here the CDR3 reads CSAPPQGGNPSGVGAKNIQYF. CDR3 nucleotide sequence: TGCAGTGCTCCTCCCCAAGGTGGGAATCCGTCGGGTGTTGGCGCCAAAAACATTCAGTACTTC.

This clonotype has at least ten counts. In nucleotides, the CDR3 is TGTGCCATCAGCGGAGGTCCAAATGAGCAGTTCTTC. This codes for CAISGGPNEQFF. This rearrangement joins TRBV10-3 to TRBJ2-1, with D possibly matching TRBD2 (5 bases). Germline lookup yields CDR1 ENHRY and CDR2 SYGVKD. The CDR3 runs 12 residues. Trimming left V 6 bases short and J 7 bases short, with 10 bases between.

This chain joins TRBV20-1 and TRBJ1-4; D remains ambiguous. V was shortened by 2 bases and J by 7 bases, with 8 bases between the two germline ends. Germline V lookup: CDR1 DFQATT, CDR2 SNEGSKA (reference sequence). The CDR3 loop spans 12 amino acids. Written as DNA, the CDR3 is TGCAGTGCTAGAAGAGGGATTGAAAAACTGTTTTTT. Its translation: CSARRGIEKLFF.

There are a few counts of this clonotype. V is TRBV20-1 and J is TRBJ1-2; D is undetermined. CDR1 and CDR2 (germline): DFQATT, SNEGSKA (reference sequence). The CDR3 has 13 residues. V was clipped by 1 base and J by 7 bases, with 13 bases between them. CDR3 protein: CSARVLGFGGYTF. Written as DNA, the CDR3 is TGCAGTGCTAGAGTGCTGGGATTTGGTGGCTACACCTTC.

This clonotype was detected a few times. V gene TRBV7-9 combines with J gene TRBJ2-2; 9 nucleotides line up with TRBD2. Trimming took 1 base from V and 5 from J; bases not matched to a gene: 5. The germline V gene encodes CDR1 SEHNR and CDR2 FQNEAQ (reference sequence). This CDR3 contains 16 residues. The CDR3 sequence: CASSLVKTSGTGELFF. The DNA of the CDR3 is TGTGCCAGCAGCTTAGTAAAGACTAGCGGAACCGGGGAGCTGTTTTTT. Full variable domain (missing parts from reference TRBV7-9 and TRBJ2-2): DTGVSQNPRHKITKRGQNVTFRCDPISEHNRLYWYRQTLGQGPEFLTYFQNEAQLEKSRLLSDRFSAERPKGSFSTLEIQRTEQGDSAMYLCASSLVKTSGTGELFFGEGSRLTVL.

This clonotype came up many times. The chain has TRBV29-1 and TRBJ2-3; D remains unclear. This CDR3 has 10 residues. In germline, CDR1 is SQVTM, CDR2 ANQGSEA. Trimming left V 7 bases short and J 8 bases short, with 10 bases between. The CDR3, as DNA: TGCAGCGGCCGTTCGGGTACGCAGTATTTT. Amino acid sequence: CSGRSGTQYF.

Points on this clonotype: Given a much more abundant clone one base away, this may be a read error. This sequence joins TRBV25-1 and TRBJ2-7; D uncertain. The V end was cut by 6 bases, the J end by 3 bases, with 6 bases between. CDR1 is MGHDK, CDR2 SYGVNS, per germline. The CDR3 spans 11 residues. This chain's CDR3 is CASSMNYEQYF. The CDR3 DNA reads TGTGCCAGCAGCATGAACTACGAGCAGTACTTC.

This clonotype was seen many times. The CDR3 sequence: CSARGGGSFSGDTQYF. The CDR3, as DNA: TGCAGTGCTAGAGGTGGGGGCAGTTTCTCCGGAGATACGCAGTATTTT. This chain uses TRBV20-1 with TRBJ2-3; a weak D match, TRBD1 (6 bases). Germline CDR1 DFQATT, CDR2 SNEGSKA (reference sequence). With 1 base removed from V and 5 bases from J, the gap between germline ends came to 19 bases. The length of the CDR3 is 16 residues.

This clonotype appeared once. The chain links TRBV24-1 to TRBJ2-5; D not certain. V lost 7 bases and J 1 base, leaving 9 bases between the germline ends. Germline CDR1 reads KGHDR; CDR2 reads SFDVKD. The CDR3 spans 13 residues. In nucleotides, the CDR3 is TGTGCCACCAGCGAGTGGGCCCAAGAGACCCAGTACTTC. It codes for CATSEWAQETQYF.

A few counts support this clonotype. CDR3 DNA sequence: TGTGCCAGCAGTCCTCCTACCGGGACTAGCAGCCCCTTTTCAGATACGCAGTATTTT. It yields the protein CASSPPTGTSSPFSDTQYF. The J gene is TRBJ2-3, the V gene TRBV27, with TRBD2 identical over 9 bases. The V segment lost 5 bases and the J segment 4 bases; nucleotides outside the gene matches: 19. CDR3 size: 19 residues. Germline assignment: CDR1 MNHEY and CDR2 SMNVEV (reference sequence).

V and J are TRBV28 and TRBJ1-2, with D possibly TRBD1 on 5 matching bases. The length of the CDR3 is 13 residues. Germline V gene data show CDR1 as MDHEN and CDR2 as SYDVKM. Deletions cut 3 bases from V and 8 bases from J, with 13 bases between. In DNA, the CDR3 is TGTGCCAGCAGTTTTCAGGGAGTAGGAGGCTACACCTTC. Translated, it gives CASSFQGVGGYTF.

This clonotype was picked up a small number of times. The chain combines TRBV5-6 with TRBJ1-3; D is unresolved. Trimming shortened V by 0 bases and J by 0 bases, and 7 bases separated the two germline ends. Germline V lookup: CDR1 SGHDT, CDR2 YYEEEE. This CDR3 region has 15 residues. CDR3 residues: CASSLAYISGNTIYF. The CDR3 nucleotides read TGTGCCAGCAGCTTGGCCTATATCTCTGGAAACACCATATATTTT.

V gene TRBV7-2 combines with J gene TRBJ2-1; TRBD2 matches at 9 bases. Germline lookup yields CDR1 SGHTA and CDR2 FQGNSA. The V and J ends lost 3 bases and 3 bases, in that order; junction bases with no gene match: 3. This CDR3 is built from 15 residues. DNA for the CDR3: TGTGCCAGCAGCTTTAGCGGGAGTATCTACAATGAGCAGTTCTTC. Translated, it gives CASSFSGSIYNEQFF.

The chain joins TRBV4-3 to TRBJ2-5, with 10 bases identical to TRBD2. Germline CDR1 reads LGHNA; CDR2 reads YSLEER. The V and J ends lost 4 bases and 5 bases, in that order; junction bases with no gene match: 10. The CDR3 is 16 amino acids. The CDR3 is CASSPETGLAWETQYF. CDR3 DNA sequence: TGCGCCAGCAGCCCAGAAACGGGACTAGCGTGGGAGACCCAGTACTTC.